These 22 T cell receptor beta chains were all obtained from the same sample, sequenced in a study of blood T cells in healthy people across ages. Then a second PCR, running roughly 7 to 11 cycles, was carried out with a sample-barcoded 5' primer and a J-beta primer mix. TCRdb used MiXCR to reprocess the 5' RACE reads, holding one entry per CDR3 protein. The sample lists 730,000 or so distinct CDR3 sequences, roughly 47% occurring once. Input material: blood. Every receptor here comes from a woman in her sixties or seventies in good health.

About this clonotype itself: A much larger clone differs by one base, so this may be a read error. The V and J genes are TRBV15 and TRBJ2-5, with TRBD1 matching over 9 bases. Germline CDR1 is LNHNV and CDR2 is YYDKDF (reference sequence). The CDR3 is 13 amino acids. V was pared by 3 bases and J by 11 bases, with 7 bases of the junction left unmatched. CDR3 sequence (DNA): TGTGCCACCAGCAGGACAGGGGGTGGGGAGCAGTACTTC. Its translation: CATSRTGGGEQYF.

V and J are TRBV5-5 and TRBJ1-1; the D is unclear. Germline CDR1 is SGHKS and CDR2 is YYEKEE (reference sequence). V lost 0 bases and J lost 1, with 10 bases in between. The CDR3 loop spans 15 amino acids. The CDR3 sequence is CASSLEVKGNTEAFF. The CDR3 region has the DNA TGTGCCAGCAGCTTGGAGGTAAAGGGGAACACTGAAGCTTTCTTT.

The J gene is TRBJ2-2, the V gene TRBV20-1; the D gene is possibly TRBD1 (7 bases). V was clipped by 0 bases and J by 4 bases, with 18 bases between them. This CDR3 is 17 amino acids long. CDR1 and CDR2 from the germline V gene are DFQATT and SNEGSKA (reference sequence). The CDR3 sequence is CSAREMQGEAFTGELFF. The CDR3 nucleotides are TGCAGTGCTAGAGAAATGCAGGGGGAGGCTTTCACCGGGGAGCTGTTTTTT.

This chain links TRBV3-1 with TRBJ2-5, with D perhaps TRBD1 or TRBD2 (5 bases each). The CDR3 consists of 15 residues. V was shortened by 0 bases and J by 11 bases, with 19 bases between the two germline ends. CDR1 is LGHDT, CDR2 YNNKEL, per germline (reference sequence). The CDR3 region is CASSQEGHRGNEQYF. CDR3 nucleotides: TGTGCCAGCAGCCAAGAGGGCCATCGGGGCAATGAGCAGTACTTC.

This clonotype occurred a few times. The V call is TRBV7-9, the J call TRBJ1-2, with D perhaps matching TRBD1 (6 bases). V gave up 5 bases and J gave up 0 bases, with 10 bases separating them. Germline V gives CDR1 SEHNR, CDR2 FQNEAQ (reference sequence). This CDR3 contains 14 residues. The CDR3 spells CASSRDTANYGYTF. CDR3 DNA: TGTGCCAGCAGCCGGGACACCGCTAACTATGGCTACACCTTC.

This clonotype occurred a few times. It may be a read error: a sequence one base away is much more abundant. This chain uses TRBV6-2 or TRBV6-3 with TRBJ2-7; no reliable D call. V lost 8 bases to trimming and J lost 7 bases, with 12 bases between them. Germline V gene data show CDR1 as MNHEY and CDR2 as SVGEGT. CDR3 size: 11 residues. As DNA, the CDR3 is TGTGCCAGCCGGGCCTACAATGAGCAGTACTTC. Translation gives CASRAYNEQYF.

Turning to this clonotype: This may be a read error, as it is one base from a much larger clone. V usage is TRBV7-9 and J usage is TRBJ2-7; tentatively, D is TRBD1 (6 bases). CDR1 is SEHNR and CDR2 is FQNEAQ in the germline V gene (reference sequence). This CDR3 has 14 residues. The V end was cut by 2 bases, the J end by 5 bases, with 13 bases between. Here the CDR3 reads CASSLKRQDDEQYF. As DNA, the CDR3 is TGTGCCAGCAGCTTAAAGCGACAGGACGACGAGCAGTACTTC.

The chain is built from TRBV5-5 and TRBJ2-3; 9 bases align to TRBD2. The CDR3 is 16 residues long. J gave up 4 bases and V 4 bases, and 10 bases lay outside the gene matches. The germline CDR1 and CDR2 sequences are SGHKS and YYEKEE (reference sequence). DNA of the CDR3: TGTGCCAGCAGCACACCGGGACTAGCTAGGTCAGATACGCAGTATTTT. The encoded protein is CASSTPGLARSDTQYF.

This clonotype occurred a few times. The V and J genes are TRBV28 and TRBJ2-7; 8 nucleotides match TRBD1. Germline V gene sequence: CDR1 MDHEN, CDR2 SYDVKM. Germline trimming cut 7 bases from V and 0 bases from J; bases unmatched to any gene: 8. This CDR3 region has 15 residues. CDR3 nucleotide sequence: TGTGCCAGCATCGCCCCGGGACAGGTCTCCTACGAGCAGTACTTC. This codes for CASIAPGQVSYEQYF.

The V call is TRBV14, the J call TRBJ2-3; D is possibly TRBD2 (6 bases). Trimming shortened V by 1 base and J by 4 bases, and 18 bases separated the two germline ends. From germline, CDR1 is SGHDN and CDR2 FVKESK. The CDR3 has 17 residues. The CDR3 here is CASSQAGARVSPDTQYF. As DNA, the CDR3 is TGTGCCAGCAGCCAAGCGGGAGCGCGAGTCAGTCCAGATACGCAGTATTTT.

CDR3 amino acids: CSVEEGSAKNIQYF. The CDR3 nucleotides read TGCAGCGTTGAAGAGGGCTCAGCCAAAAACATTCAGTACTTC. The chain combines TRBV29-1 with TRBJ2-4; D unclear. Germline lookup yields CDR1 SQVTM and CDR2 ANQGSEA. With 0 bases removed from V and 0 bases from J, the gap between germline ends came to 6 bases. The CDR3 extends over 14 amino acids.

This chain connects TRBV11-1 to TRBJ2-6, with D maybe TRBD1 (6 bases). Per germline, CDR1 SGHAT and CDR2 FQDESV (reference sequence). Trimming stripped 3 bases from V and 0 bases from J, with 12 bases between. This CDR3 contains 17 residues. In nucleotides, the CDR3 is TGTGCCAGCAGCTTGTACCAGGGGAACTCTGGGGCCAACGTCCTGACTTTC. This gives the protein CASSLYQGNSGANVLTF.

This clonotype occurred once. V gene TRBV20-1 combines with J gene TRBJ2-5; 12 positions agree with TRBD2. Germline CDR1 DFQATT, CDR2 SNEGSKA (reference sequence). V lost 5 bases and J lost 13; bases outside the gene matches: 17. This CDR3 contains 15 residues. CDR3 in DNA: TGCAGTGCTGTAAGGACTAGCGGGGAACCCTACGAGCTGTACTTC. Translation: CSAVRTSGEPYELYF.

The chain joins TRBV5-1 to TRBJ2-7; no clear D. The V gene's germline CDR1 is SGHRS and CDR2 YFSETQ. This CDR3 has 13 residues. Deletions cut 0 bases from V and 6 bases from J, with 10 bases between. This CDR3 is CASSLGQTGEQYF. The CDR3 nucleotides read TGCGCCAGCAGCTTGGGTCAGACGGGCGAGCAGTACTTC.

This clonotype was recorded only once. The rearrangement links TRBV20-1 to TRBJ2-7; perhaps TRBD1 as D (5 bases). This CDR3 is built from 16 residues. CDR1 is DFQATT and CDR2 is SNEGSKA in the germline V gene (reference sequence). Trimming left V 0 bases short and J 1 base short, with 16 bases between. The CDR3 here is CSARDGASGGSYEQYF. In DNA, the CDR3 is TGCAGTGCTAGAGATGGGGCCAGTGGTGGTTCCTACGAGCAGTACTTC.

This clonotype was seen only a few times. V usage is TRBV28 and J usage is TRBJ2-5; D gene uncertain. The CDR3 totals 13 residues. V dropped 5 bases and J dropped 5 bases, with 12 bases sitting between them. CDR1 MDHEN and CDR2 SYDVKM come from the germline V gene. The DNA for the CDR3 is TGTGCCAGCAGTCGAAGGGTGGGGGAGACCCAGTACTTC. This encodes CASSRRVGETQYF. Combining the CDR3 with reference TRBV28 and TRBJ2-5 gives the whole variable domain DVKVTQSSRYLVKRTGEKVFLECVQDMDHENMFWYRQDPGLGLRLIYFSYDVKMKEKGDIPEGYSVSREKKERFSLILESASTNQTSMYLCASSRRVGETQYFGPGTRLLVL.

The sample holds many counts of this clonotype. The rearrangement uses TRBV11-2 and TRBJ1-5, with D perhaps TRBD1 (5 bases). CDR3 size: 14 residues. V dropped 0 bases and J dropped 7 bases, with 10 bases sitting between them. CDR1 and CDR2 from the germline V gene are SGHAT and FQNNGV. This CDR3 reads CASSLDPGTQPQHF. The CDR3 coding sequence is TGTGCCAGCAGCTTAGATCCGGGGACGCAGCCCCAGCATTTT. Together with reference TRBV11-2 and TRBJ1-5, the CDR3 gives the full variable domain: EAGVAQSPRYKIIEKRQSVAFWCNPISGHATLYWYQQILGQGPKLLIQFQNNGVVDDSQLPKDRFSAERLKGVDSTLKIQPAKLEDSAVYLCASSLDPGTQPQHFGDGTRLSIL.

The chain employs TRBV3-1 and TRBJ2-7; maybe TRBD1 (5 bases). The V gene's germline CDR1 is LGHDT and CDR2 YNNKEL (reference sequence). V gave up 0 bases and J gave up 5 bases, with 14 bases separating them. The CDR3 runs 15 residues. CDR3 sequence: CASSQEARASDEQYF. CDR3 DNA sequence: TGTGCCAGCAGCCAAGAGGCCAGGGCCAGCGACGAGCAGTACTTC.

This clonotype was seen a few times. This chain connects TRBV7-2 to TRBJ2-7; TRBD2 matches at 7 bases. The V and J ends lost 3 bases and 4 bases, in that order; junction bases with no gene match: 6. This CDR3 has 14 amino acids. Per germline, CDR1 SGHTA and CDR2 FQGNSA. CDR3 sequence reads: CASSFGTTFYEQYF. In DNA form, the CDR3 reads TGTGCCAGCAGCTTCGGGACTACCTTTTACGAGCAGTACTTC.

The table lists this clonotype with many counts. The rearrangement uses TRBV7-9 and TRBJ2-7, with TRBD1 identical over 7 bases. The CDR3 has 15 amino acids. V was clipped by 1 base and J by 2 bases; unmatched bases: 5. In germline, CDR1 is SEHNR, CDR2 FQNEAQ (reference sequence). In nucleotides, the CDR3 is TGTGCCAGCAGCTTAGGACAGGGAGCGACCTACGAGCAGTACTTC. Its protein product is CASSLGQGATYEQYF.

There are a few counts of this clonotype. The chain combines TRBV7-9 with TRBJ1-4, with no clear D. CDR3 size: 11 residues. Trimming cost V 3 bases and J 7 bases, with 3 bases left between them. Germline loops: CDR1 SEHNR, CDR2 FQNEAQ (reference sequence). The CDR3 region has the DNA TGTGCCAGCAGCTTTAGTGAAAAACTGTTTTTT. It encodes CASSFSEKLFF.

Notes on this clonotype: This may come from a read error, since a much larger clone is one base off. This chain uses TRBV20-1 with TRBJ2-5; weak D call: TRBD1 (6 bases). Germline V lookup: CDR1 DFQATT, CDR2 SNEGSKA (reference sequence). This CDR3 is built from 14 residues. V lost 0 bases, J lost 4 bases, and 12 bases lay in between. The CDR3 DNA reads TGCAGTGCTAGAGATACGCAGGGGAGAGAGACCCAGTACTTC. Protein sequence: CSARDTQGRETQYF.